The present TCR beta chain was sequenced within a study of sequential checkpoint blockade in melanoma. Study-level background: Arm A got nivolumab then ipilimumab; arm B the reverse, 1:1.

The treatment denotes: randomized to nivolumab then ipilimumab (arm A) or the reverse (arm B). Live CD3+CD8+ CD19− CD56− cells were sorted from PBMCs. Repertoires were generated with immunoSEQ multiplex PCR, while TCRdb's copy carries only in-frame clones and drops some. The sample consists of around 19,000 clones, 80% to 90% of them appearing once. CDR1 is SGDLS, CDR2 YYNGEE, per germline. This CDR3 spans 15 amino acids. V lost 0 bases and J lost 8; bases outside the gene matches: 8. This clone was observed a handful of times. The starting material was CD8+ T cells sorted from blood (inferred from file names), obtained from a patient given nivolumab and ipilimumab in sequence. The chain links TRBV9 to TRBJ2-1; 7 bases align to TRBD2. This receptor was identified in a human donor with melanoma. The CDR3 loop reads CASSVELAAGDEQFF. The CDR3 DNA sequence: TGTGCCAGCAGCGTAGAACTAGCTGCGGGGGATGAGCAGTTCTTC.